These 22 T cell receptor beta chains were sequenced from one sample in a study of blood T cell repertoires in COVID-19. Only in-frame clones appear in the TCRdb table, and some are missing; sequencing was by immunoSEQ multiplex PCR. The table has tens of thousands of clones, around 80% seen once. The source material was peripheral blood. Every receptor here comes from a man of 80 years or more with acute or convalescent COVID-19.

J is TRBJ2-5 and V is TRBV19; D is perhaps TRBD2 (7 bases). V was clipped by 10 bases and J by 5 bases, with 20 bases between them. The CDR3 extends over 14 amino acids. Germline lookup yields CDR1 LNHDA and CDR2 SQIVND (reference sequence). For the CDR3, the DNA is TGTGCCACCGGAGGTGGGGGGGCTCGCGAGACCCAGTACTTC. It encodes CATGGGGARETQYF.

The chain is built from TRBV19 and TRBJ2-1; 8 bases agree with TRBD2. CDR3 length: 15 amino acids. The V and J ends lost 6 bases and 2 bases, in that order; junction bases with no gene match: 6. Germline CDR1 reads LNHDA; CDR2 reads SQIVND (reference sequence). The CDR3 DNA reads TGTGCCAGTAGATATATAGCGGGAACCTACAATGAGCAGTTCTTC. Translation: CASRYIAGTYNEQFF. Filled out from reference TRBV19 and TRBJ2-1, the complete variable domain reads DGGITQSPKYLFRKEGQNVTLSCEQNLNHDAMYWYRQDPGQGLRLIYYSQIVNDFQKGDIAEGYSVSREKKESFPLTVTSAQKNPTAFYLCASRYIAGTYNEQFFGPGTRLTVL.

The chain couples TRBV5-1 to TRBJ1-2; 10 bases are shared with TRBD1. The CDR3 runs to 14 residues. Germline CDR1 and CDR2: SGHRS and YFSETQ. V lost 4 bases, J lost 6 bases, and 6 bases stayed unmatched. The CDR3 is CASSLYGTGDGYTF. The DNA of the CDR3 is TGCGCCAGCAGCCTATACGGGACAGGGGATGGCTACACCTTC.

This clone has just a few counts. The genes are TRBV3-1 (or the pseudogene TRBV3-2) and TRBJ1-4; 8 nucleotides match TRBD1. From germline, CDR1 is LGHDT and CDR2 YNNKEL (reference sequence). CDR3 length: 18 residues. With 3 bases clipped from V and 0 bases from J, the junction kept 9 bases outside the gene matches. For the CDR3, the DNA is TGTGCCAGCAGCCAGGCTACAGGGGGGGGAGCAACTAATGAAAAACTGTTTTTT. Amino acid sequence: CASSQATGGGATNEKLFF.

This chain connects TRBV6-5 to TRBJ2-7; 7 bases agree with TRBD1. Germline V gene data show CDR1 as MNHEY and CDR2 as SVGAGI. CDR3 length: 13 amino acids. The J segment lost 5 bases and the V segment lost 6 bases, leaving 7 bases of the junction unmatched. The CDR3 nucleotides are TGTGCCAGCAGCGCGACAGGGCTCCACGAGCAGTACTTC. It yields the protein CASSATGLHEQYF.

The chain joins TRBV3-1 (or the pseudogene TRBV3-2) to TRBJ1-5; the D gene is possibly TRBD1 (6 bases). V was pared by 4 bases and J by 3 bases, with 10 bases between. Germline CDR1 is LGHDT and CDR2 is YNNKEL (reference sequence). The length of the CDR3 is 14 residues. The CDR3: CASSLGQYNQPQHF. In DNA form, the CDR3 reads TGTGCCAGCAGCCTAGGACAGTACAATCAGCCCCAGCATTTT.

About this clone: Mismatch with germline at one junction end may stem from a read error. The V and J genes are TRBV7-7 and TRBJ2-5; 12 bases map to TRBD2. CDR3 length: 14 residues. From germline, CDR1 is SSHAT and CDR2 FNYEAQ (reference sequence). In DNA, the CDR3 is TGTGCTAGCAGTGCTAGCGGGAGGGGGGAGACCCAGTACTTC. Translation: CASSASGRGETQYF.

The genes are TRBV23-1 and TRBJ2-1; D not certain. TRBV23-1 is an ORF, with its function uncertain. Trimming left V 8 bases short and J 1 base short, with 12 bases between. The CDR3 totals 14 residues. This CDR3 is CASASGVSYNEQFF. CDR3 bases: TGCGCCAGCGCCTCGGGTGTGTCCTACAATGAGCAGTTCTTC.

The chain couples TRBV5-4 to TRBJ2-5, with 9 bases that match TRBD1. Per germline, CDR1 SGHNT and CDR2 YYREEE (reference sequence). V dropped 4 bases and J dropped 4; count of bases not matched to a gene: 8. This CDR3 spans 15 amino acids. In DNA form, the CDR3 reads TGTGCCAGCAGCCAAAGGGGGGGACAGGGAGAGACCCAGTACTTC. The encoded protein is CASSQRGGQGETQYF.

The gene calls are TRBV15 and TRBJ1-2; the D gene is possibly TRBD1 (6 bases). Germline V gene sequence: CDR1 LNHNV, CDR2 YYDKDF (reference sequence). CDR3 length: 14 residues. The V gene lost 5 bases and the J gene lost 6 bases, with 16 bases spanning the gap. The CDR3 nucleotides are TGTGCCACCAGCGGGCAGACAGGAGCCAATGGCTACACCTTC. This sequence encodes CATSGQTGANGYTF.

This chain joins TRBV5-1 and TRBJ1-6; D possibly corresponds to TRBD1 (6 bases). Germline CDR1 and CDR2: SGHRS and YFSETQ. The CDR3 is 16 residues long. V lost 2 bases and J lost 7, with 16 bases in between. DNA of the CDR3: TGCGCCAGCAGCTTCGCCATGACAGGAGCGAATTCACCCCTCCACTTT. Protein sequence: CASSFAMTGANSPLHF.

This clone was observed a handful of times. The V and J genes are TRBV10-3 and TRBJ1-6; TRBD1 aligns across 9 bases. CDR3 size: 15 residues. Per germline, CDR1 ENHRY and CDR2 SYGVKD. J was trimmed by 9 bases and V by 3 bases; bases with no gene match: 6. The CDR3 here is CAISDGQGFSSPLHF. The CDR3 DNA sequence: TGTGCCATCAGTGATGGACAGGGGTTTAGTTCACCCCTCCACTTT.

Only one count was recorded for this clone. The chain combines TRBV9 with TRBJ2-1, with D possibly TRBD2 on 5 matching bases. Trimming left V 0 bases short and J 8 bases short, with 15 bases between. The CDR3 spans 15 residues. Germline loops: CDR1 SGDLS, CDR2 YYNGEE. The CDR3 DNA sequence: TGTGCCAGCAGCGTAGCGGGGTTTAAGGGAGATGAGCAGTTCTTC. As protein: CASSVAGFKGDEQFF.

J is TRBJ2-7 and V is TRBV7-8; 10 nucleotides match TRBD2. Germline CDR1 and CDR2: SGHVS and FQNEAQ. V lost 6 bases to trimming and J lost 6 bases; unmatched junction nucleotides: 5. This CDR3 comprises 13 residues. This chain's CDR3 is CASSHSGGREQYF. CDR3 bases: TGTGCCAGCAGTCATAGCGGGGGGCGCGAGCAGTACTTC.

The V call is TRBV19, the J call TRBJ1-6; D not certain. The V gene lost 3 bases and the J gene lost 5 bases, with 5 bases spanning the gap. The CDR3 is 13 residues long. Germline CDR1 is LNHDA and CDR2 is SQIVND (reference sequence). The CDR3, as DNA: TGTGCCAGTAGTATCGGGGATAATTCACCCCTCCACTTT. Amino acid sequence: CASSIGDNSPLHF.

With regard to this clone: This same CDR3 is encoded by further DNA sequences in the sample. V gene TRBV9 combines with J gene TRBJ1-6; D unresolved. CDR1 is SGDLS and CDR2 is YYNGEE in the germline V gene. The CDR3 contains 14 residues. Trimming removed 0 bases from V and 7 bases from J, with 8 bases in between. The CDR3 nucleotides are TGTGCCAGCAGCGTAGCCCGGGAAAATTCACCCCTCCACTTT. Its protein is CASSVARENSPLHF.

This clone came up a few times. CDR3 bases: TGCAGCGTGCACAGGGGGAACACTGAAGCTTTCTTT. Translation gives CSVHRGNTEAFF. V gene TRBV29-1 combines with J gene TRBJ1-1; TRBD1 matches at 7 bases. The CDR3 covers 12 residues. V lost 6 bases and J lost 1; bases outside the gene matches: 2. Germline CDR1 SQVTM, CDR2 ANQGSEA.

For this clone: Other DNA sequences in this sample translate to the same CDR3. V and J are TRBV11-2 and TRBJ2-6; 7 nucleotides match TRBD2. This CDR3 has 18 residues. With V trimmed by 5 bases and J by 0 bases, 10 bases remained unmatched. CDR1 and CDR2 (germline): SGHAT, FQNNGV. This CDR3 is CASSQGTGGGSGANVLTF. The DNA of the CDR3 is TGTGCCAGCAGCCAAGGCACTGGGGGGGGCTCTGGGGCCAACGTCCTGACTTTC.

The V and J genes are TRBV27 and TRBJ1-1; TRBD1 agrees at 11 bases. This CDR3 contains 17 residues. Germline lookup yields CDR1 MNHEY and CDR2 SMNVEV (reference sequence). The V segment lost 6 bases and the J segment 4 bases; nucleotides outside the gene matches: 13. The CDR3 DNA follows: TGTGCCAGCAGCCCCACCCCCTCCGGGACAGGGGGCACTGAAGCTTTCTTT. Protein sequence: CASSPTPSGTGGTEAFF.

The J gene is TRBJ2-3, the V gene TRBV27; D may be TRBD2 (6 bases). CDR1 MNHEY and CDR2 SMNVEV come from the germline V gene (reference sequence). The CDR3 has 15 amino acids. Trimming shortened V by 3 bases and J by 6 bases, and 16 bases separated the two germline ends. The CDR3 bases are TGTGCCAGCAGTTTGCGGGGCAGCTCGGCGGATACGCAGTATTTT. The encoded protein is CASSLRGSSADTQYF.

The count of this clone is one. This chain joins TRBV30 and TRBJ1-6, with TRBD1 matching over 7 bases. The CDR3 length is 14 residues. Losses at the gene ends were 5 bases for V and 5 bases for J; bases not matched to a gene: 6. Per germline, CDR1 GTSNPN and CDR2 SVGIG (reference sequence). Here the CDR3 reads CAWERQGHNSPLHF. The CDR3 coding sequence is TGTGCCTGGGAGAGACAGGGTCATAATTCACCCCTCCACTTT.

The genes are TRBV3-1 (or the pseudogene TRBV3-2) and TRBJ1-1; TRBD1 matches at 7 bases. CDR1 and CDR2 from the germline V gene are LGHDT and YNNKEL (reference sequence). The CDR3 is 13 amino acids. The ends lost 3 bases at V and 11 bases at J; junction bases unmatched: 9. CDR3 region: CASSQSGGPRAFF. The DNA of the CDR3 is TGTGCCAGCAGCCAGTCAGGGGGACCGAGGGCTTTCTTT.